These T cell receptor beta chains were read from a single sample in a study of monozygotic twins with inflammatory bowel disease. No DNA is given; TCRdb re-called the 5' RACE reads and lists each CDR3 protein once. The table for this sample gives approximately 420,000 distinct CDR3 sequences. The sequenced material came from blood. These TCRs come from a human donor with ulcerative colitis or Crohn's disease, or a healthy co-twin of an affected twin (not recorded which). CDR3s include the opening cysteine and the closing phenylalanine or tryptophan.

CDR3aa: CASSEQGLWSYEQYF
j_gene: TRBJ2-7
v_gene: TRBV27

CDR3aa: CAISESVTSREQYF
j_gene: TRBJ2-7
v_gene: TRBV10-3

CDR3aa: CASSPPISSLIQYF
j_gene: TRBJ2-4
v_gene: TRBV28

CDR3aa: CASSPRRSGNIQYF
j_gene: TRBJ2-4
v_gene: TRBV18

CDR3aa: CASSEAGGAFFYGYTF
j_gene: TRBJ1-2
v_gene: TRBV2

CDR3aa: CASSLEGTSGETWETQYF
j_gene: TRBJ2-5
v_gene: TRBV5-1

CDR3aa: CASSGGQSSGTIYF
j_gene: TRBJ1-3
v_gene: TRBV9

CDR3aa: CASSQTSFSSYEQYF
j_gene: TRBJ2-7
v_gene: TRBV28

CDR3aa: CSARLRLAGHTDTQYF
j_gene: TRBJ2-3
v_gene: TRBV20-1

CDR3aa: CASSSDTGGFYEQYF
j_gene: TRBJ2-7
v_gene: TRBV7-2

CDR3aa: CSARDSWAYEQYF
j_gene: TRBJ2-7
v_gene: TRBV20-1

CDR3aa: CASSYGGAEFF
j_gene: TRBJ2-1
v_gene: TRBV6-2/TRBV6-3

CDR3aa: CSVQLAGTYEQYF
j_gene: TRBJ2-7
v_gene: TRBV29-1

CDR3aa: CSARDWRETQYF
j_gene: TRBJ2-5
v_gene: TRBV20-1

CDR3aa: CASSPNRASGNTIYF
j_gene: TRBJ1-3
v_gene: TRBV5-4

CDR3aa: CASSEPSAPTDTQYF
j_gene: TRBJ2-3
v_gene: TRBV25-1